A selection of T cell receptor beta chains follows, all from one sample in a study of T cells in Graves' hyperthyroidism and ophthalmopathy. TCRdb itself ran the multiplex PCR reads through MiXCR, one entry per CDR3 protein. The sample includes some 510,000 distinct CDR3 sequences, about 20% of them seen just once. Sequenced sample: blood. The origin of the receptors is a man in his late teens or twenties with Graves' hyperthyroidism. Both conserved end residues are part of each CDR3. The order of the fields is J gene, V gene, D gene, clone size, CDR3 protein, CDR3 DNA. The D gene is left open where the match is weak. Clone size is not always given. Where it is, it says once, few, many or a class for expanded clones.

J gene: TRBJ1-2; V gene: TRBV4-1; D gene: TRBD1; clone size: -; CDR3 protein: CASSGDQGDDGYTF; CDR3 DNA: TGCGCCAGCAGCGGGGACCAGGGGGATGATGGCTACACCTTC
J gene: TRBJ2-7; V gene: TRBV6-1; D gene: -; clone size: many; CDR3 protein: CAILRDGSYEQYF; CDR3 DNA: TGTGCCATCCTTAGGGACGGGTCCTACGAGCAGTACTTC
J gene: TRBJ1-2; V gene: TRBV7-8; D gene: -; clone size: many; CDR3 protein: CASRGGSSNYGYTF; CDR3 DNA: TGTGCCAGCAGGGGCGGGAGCAGTAACTATGGCTACACCTTC
J gene: TRBJ2-2; V gene: TRBV6-5; D gene: TRBD1; clone size: many; CDR3 protein: CASSSKGQGTGELLF; CDR3 DNA: TGTGCCAGCAGTTCGAAGGGACAGGGCACCGGGGAGCTGCTTTTT
J gene: TRBJ2-5; V gene: TRBV20-1; D gene: -; clone size: many; CDR3 protein: CSAALPETQYF; CDR3 DNA: TGCAGTGCTGCGCTTCCGGAGACCCAGTACTTC
J gene: TRBJ2-5; V gene: TRBV10-2; D gene: -; clone size: once; CDR3 protein: CASSNKGVRETQYF; CDR3 DNA: TGCGCCAGCAGTAACAAAGGGGTCCGTGAGACCCAGTACTTC
J gene: TRBJ1-1; V gene: TRBV6-5; D gene: -; clone size: many; CDR3 protein: CASSYGWDGIENTEAFF; CDR3 DNA: TGTGCCAGCAGTTACGGGTGGGATGGCATTGAGAACACTGAAGCTTTCTTT
J gene: TRBJ1-5; V gene: TRBV20-1; D gene: -; clone size: many; CDR3 protein: CSASRKNQPQHF; CDR3 DNA: TGCAGTGCTAGTCGGAAAAATCAGCCCCAGCATTTT
J gene: TRBJ2-2; V gene: TRBV29-1; D gene: -; clone size: few; CDR3 protein: CSVPGKRGELFF; CDR3 DNA: TGCAGCGTCCCCGGCAAGCGGGGGGAGCTGTTTTTT
J gene: TRBJ2-7; V gene: TRBV11-2; D gene: TRBD1; clone size: few; CDR3 protein: CASSLLTGQGSHEQYF; CDR3 DNA: TGTGCCAGCAGCTTATTAACGGGACAGGGGTCCCACGAGCAGTACTTC
J gene: TRBJ1-5; V gene: TRBV7-9; D gene: TRBD1; clone size: once; CDR3 protein: CASDRGSSSNQPQHF; CDR3 DNA: TGTGCCAGCGACAGGGGGTCTTCTAGCAATCAGCCCCAGCATTTT
J gene: TRBJ2-2; V gene: TRBV12-3/TRBV12-4; D gene: -; clone size: many; CDR3 protein: CASSLEGVTGELFF; CDR3 DNA: TGTGCCAGCAGTTTAGAAGGGGTCACCGGGGAGCTGTTTTTT
J gene: TRBJ1-1; V gene: TRBV28; D gene: -; clone size: many; CDR3 protein: CASSPKWRLGTEAFF; CDR3 DNA: TGTGCCAGCAGCCCGAAATGGCGGTTGGGCACTGAAGCTTTCTTT
J gene: TRBJ2-7; V gene: TRBV28; D gene: TRBD2; clone size: -; CDR3 protein: CASSRLTSGRSDEQYF; CDR3 DNA: TGTGCCAGCAGTAGATTGACTAGCGGGAGATCCGACGAGCAGTACTTC
J gene: TRBJ1-1; V gene: TRBV12-3/TRBV12-4; D gene: -; clone size: -; CDR3 protein: CASRVGRMNTEAFF; CDR3 DNA: TGTGCCAGCAGGGTAGGACGGATGAACACTGAAGCTTTCTTT
J gene: TRBJ1-2; V gene: TRBV11-2; D gene: TRBD1; clone size: -; CDR3 protein: CASSPNPPGQLYYGYTF; CDR3 DNA: TGTGCCAGCAGCCCCAACCCCCCGGGACAGCTCTACTATGGCTACACCTTC
J gene: TRBJ1-2; V gene: TRBV9; D gene: -; clone size: few; CDR3 protein: CASSVEIRPSYGYTF; CDR3 DNA: TGTGCCAGCAGCGTAGAAATAAGGCCTTCCTATGGCTACACCTTC
J gene: TRBJ1-2; V gene: TRBV7-9; D gene: TRBD1; clone size: few; CDR3 protein: CASSLVDRNYGYTF; CDR3 DNA: TGTGCCAGCAGCTTAGTGGACAGGAACTATGGCTACACCTTC
J gene: TRBJ1-1; V gene: TRBV2; D gene: -; clone size: many; CDR3 protein: CASSEAEGLIGIGAFF; CDR3 DNA: TGTGCCAGCAGTGAAGCGGAGGGGTTGATCGGGATAGGGGCTTTCTTT
J gene: TRBJ1-2; V gene: TRBV27; D gene: TRBD1; clone size: -; CDR3 protein: CASNLRGQGVGPMNYGYTF; CDR3 DNA: TGTGCCAGCAACCTTCGCGGACAGGGCGTGGGCCCGATGAACTATGGCTACACCTTC
J gene: TRBJ1-5; V gene: TRBV15; D gene: -; clone size: -; CDR3 protein: CATSRGPGLQPQHF; CDR3 DNA: TGTGCCACCAGCAGAGGGCCAGGGCTTCAGCCCCAGCATTTT
J gene: TRBJ2-7; V gene: TRBV19; D gene: -; clone size: few; CDR3 protein: CASSIGGEYYEQYF; CDR3 DNA: TGTGCCAGTAGTATTGGAGGGGAGTACTACGAGCAGTACTTC
J gene: TRBJ2-5; V gene: TRBV14; D gene: TRBD1; clone size: few; CDR3 protein: CASSHPRGHSQETQYF; CDR3 DNA: TGTGCCAGCAGCCACCCGAGGGGGCACAGCCAAGAGACCCAGTACTTC
J gene: TRBJ2-5; V gene: TRBV15; D gene: -; clone size: few; CDR3 protein: CATSRGNKETQYF; CDR3 DNA: TGTGCCACCAGCAGAGGTAACAAAGAGACCCAGTACTTC